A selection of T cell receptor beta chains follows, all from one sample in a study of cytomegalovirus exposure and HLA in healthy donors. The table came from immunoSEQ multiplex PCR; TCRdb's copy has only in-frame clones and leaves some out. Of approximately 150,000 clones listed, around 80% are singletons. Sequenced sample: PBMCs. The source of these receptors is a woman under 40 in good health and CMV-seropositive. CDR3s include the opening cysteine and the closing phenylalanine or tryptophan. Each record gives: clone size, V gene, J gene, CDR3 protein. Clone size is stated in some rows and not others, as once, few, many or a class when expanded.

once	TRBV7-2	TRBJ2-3	CASSLDSREANTQYF
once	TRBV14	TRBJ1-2	CASSGIYGYTF
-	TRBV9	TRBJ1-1	CASSVGQGPGDTEAFF
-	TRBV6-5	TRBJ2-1	CASRQGDEQFF
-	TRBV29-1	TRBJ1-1	CSVRDGNTEAFF
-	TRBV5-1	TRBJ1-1	CASSRTGGNMNTEAFF
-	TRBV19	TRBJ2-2	CASIGSSGTVWGELFF
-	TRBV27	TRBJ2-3	CASSFGGTRGRPRSTDTQYF
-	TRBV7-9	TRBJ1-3	CSSSLSSGGNTIYF
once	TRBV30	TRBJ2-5	CAWSLAGMETQYF
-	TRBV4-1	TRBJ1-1	CASSQDLRGSTEAFF
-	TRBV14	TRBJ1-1	CASSQGARGGETEAFF
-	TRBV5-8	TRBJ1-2	CASSLGGLKNRNGYTF
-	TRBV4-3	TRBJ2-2	CASSQELNTGELFF
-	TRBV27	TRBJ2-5	CASSSGTGGRETQYF
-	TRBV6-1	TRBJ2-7	CASSGIWGRYEQYF
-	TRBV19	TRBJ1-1	CASSIDYQPTGENTEAFF
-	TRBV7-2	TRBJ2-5	CASSALDSPQETQYF
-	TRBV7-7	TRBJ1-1	CASNLQGNTEAFF
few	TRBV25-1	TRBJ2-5	CASSEWGAGVGETQYF